Listed below are T cell receptor beta chains from one sample, sequenced in a study of cytomegalovirus exposure and HLA in healthy donors. Sequencing was performed with immunoSEQ multiplex PCR; in TCRdb, only in-frame clones are kept and a portion is missing. The sample has about 120,000 clones, roughly 78% seen once. Sequencing was carried out using PBMCs. The source is a woman under 40 in good health and CMV-seropositive. CDR3s include the opening cysteine and the closing phenylalanine or tryptophan. D genes are given only for firm matches. The size field is filled for only some rows; it gives once, few, many or a size class.

once,TRBJ2-7,TRBV19,.,TGTGCCAGTAGTATAGGCTCCGGTTATGTGGTCGAGCAGTACTTC,CASSIGSGYVVEQYF
once,TRBJ1-6,TRBV4-2,TRBD1,TGTGCCAGCAGCCAAGCCGCCGGGGACAGGGGTTATTCACCCCTCCACTTT,CASSQAAGDRGYSPLHF
.,TRBJ2-7,TRBV5-6,TRBD1,TGTGCCAGCAGCTTGGGTGGGACAGGCTACGAGCAGTACTTC,CASSLGGTGYEQYF
.,TRBJ2-2,TRBV13,.,TGTGCCAGCAGCTTAGGCCCGGAACCGGGTGGTTACACCGGGGAGCTGTTTTTT,CASSLGPEPGGYTGELFF
.,TRBJ2-3,TRBV5-4,.,TGTGCCAGCAGCTTGGCCGGCAGGGGACACACAGATACGCAGTATTTT,CASSLAGRGHTDTQYF
.,TRBJ2-2,TRBV5-8,.,TGTGCCAGCAGTAAGACAGGGAACACCGGGGAGCTGTTTTTT,CASSKTGNTGELFF
.,TRBJ2-1,TRBV7-9,.,TGTGCCAGCAGCTTTGGGGGGAGCTCCTACAATGAGCAGTTCTTC,CASSFGGSSYNEQFF
once,TRBJ2-1,TRBV7-2,.,TGTGCCAGCAGCACCCGGGACAATGAGCAGTTCTTC,CASSTRDNEQFF
.,TRBJ2-1,TRBV2,.,TGTGCCAGCAGATTGCCGGGACAAGCGAGCTCCTACAATGAGCAGTTCTTC,CASRLPGQASSYNEQFF
.,TRBJ2-7,TRBV6-4,TRBD1,TGTGCCAGCAGGGGGACAGGGGGCGGATACGAGCAGTACTTC,CASRGTGGGYEQYF
.,TRBJ2-1,TRBV4-1,TRBD2,TGCGCCAGCAGCCACATTGACATGGGACTAGCGGGAAACAATGAGCAGTTCTTC,CASSHIDMGLAGNNEQFF
.,TRBJ2-1,TRBV10-3,.,TGTGCCATCGGTAGAGACAGCTCCTACAATGAGCAGTTCTTC,CAIGRDSSYNEQFF
.,TRBJ1-2,TRBV13,TRBD1,TGTGCCAGCAGCTTAGGGACAGGGGGAGGCCGCGGCTATGGCTACACCTTC,CASSLGTGGGRGYGYTF
.,TRBJ2-7,TRBV6-5,.,TGTGCCAGCAGCTCCGCAGGGGAGCAGTACTTC,CASSSAGEQYF
.,TRBJ2-3,TRBV6-1,TRBD2,TGTGCCAGCGGCCTAGCGGGGGGAACAGATACGCAGTATTTT,CASGLAGGTDTQYF
.,TRBJ2-1,TRBV4-1,TRBD2,TGCGCCAGCAGTCCTAGGGCACTAGCGGGGTACAATGAGCAGTTCTTC,CASSPRALAGYNEQFF
.,TRBJ1-2,TRBV4-3,.,TGCGCCAGCAGCCAAGATAGGAGTAACGATGGCTACACCTTC,CASSQDRSNDGYTF
.,TRBJ2-1,TRBV7-6,.,TGTGCCAGCAGGTCCGACTGGAAGAACAATGAGCAGTTCTTC,CASRSDWKNNEQFF
.,TRBJ2-7,TRBV4-3,.,TGCGCCAGCAGCCAAGACCGGTCCTACGAGCAGTACTTC,CASSQDRSYEQYF
.,TRBJ1-3,TRBV28,.,TGTGCCAGCAGTTTTACTTACCCTCGGGGTTCAGGTCGGTCCTCTGGAAACACCATATATTTT,CASSFTYPRGSGRSSGNTIYF
.,TRBJ1-4,TRBV5-6,.,TGTGCCAGCAGCCACCGCGGGGGCAAACTGTTTTTT,CASSHRGGKLFF
few,TRBJ2-4,TRBV6-5,TRBD1,TGTGCCAGCGGGACAGGGAGGAGTAGCATTCAGTACTTC,CASGTGRSSIQYF
.,TRBJ2-1,TRBV28,TRBD1,TGTGCCAGCAGTGGTAAATCTGGACAGGTCTACAATGAGCAGTTCTTC,CASSGKSGQVYNEQFF
.,TRBJ2-7,TRBV2,.,TGTGCCAGCAGGAGGGAAGGTACCGAGCAGTACTTC,CASRREGTEQYF
.,TRBJ1-2,TRBV6-1,.,TGTGCCAGCAGTGAAGCCTGGGGGGGCCTCAACTATGGCTACACCTTC,CASSEAWGGLNYGYTF
.,TRBJ2-5,TRBV4-1,TRBD2,TGCGCCAGCAGCCATCGGGGGGGGGAGACCCAGTACTTC,CASSHRGGETQYF
.,TRBJ1-6,TRBV10-3,.,TGTGCCAGCAGCAGTAGTCAGGGGTTTAGGCCCCTCCACTTT,CASSSSQGFRPLHF
.,TRBJ2-2,TRBV5-1,.,TGCGCCAGCAGCTTGGGGCTTGTGAACACCGGGGAGCTGTTTTTT,CASSLGLVNTGELFF
.,TRBJ2-7,TRBV2,TRBD2,TGTGCCAGCAGTGGCACTAGCGGGGGGAGCTCCTACGAGCAGTACTTC,CASSGTSGGSSYEQYF
.,TRBJ1-2,TRBV27,.,TGTGCCAGCAGCACGACAAGTACAGGGAGTGGATATGGCTACACCTTC,CASSTTSTGSGYGYTF
.,TRBJ2-3,TRBV5-4,TRBD2,TGTGCCAGCAGCACCAAGCGGGGGGCCGGAGATACGCAGTATTTT,CASSTKRGAGDTQYF
once,TRBJ2-7,TRBV5-5,TRBD1,TGTGCCAGCAGCTCCACCGGGACAGGGTTTTCGAGGCAGTACTTC,CASSSTGTGFSRQYF
.,TRBJ2-3,TRBV5-1,TRBD1,TGCGCCAGCAGCTTGGCGGGGGACAGGGGCACAGATACGCAGTATTTT,CASSLAGDRGTDTQYF
.,TRBJ2-2,TRBV5-1,TRBD1,TGCGCCAGCAGCTCCGCCGTTGGGACAGGGTCGGGCACCGGGGAGCTGTTTTTT,CASSSAVGTGSGTGELFF
.,TRBJ1-1,TRBV6-5,.,TGTGCCAGCATTGGGTTCATAGGAGACACTGAAGCTTTCTTT,CASIGFIGDTEAFF
.,TRBJ1-5,TRBV28,TRBD1,TGTGCCAGCAGTTTAGTAGGACAGGGAAATCAGCCCCAGCATTTT,CASSLVGQGNQPQHF
.,TRBJ1-1,TRBV28,TRBD1,TGTGCCAGCAGTTACTACAGGGGACGTGAAGCTTTCTTT,CASSYYRGREAFF
.,TRBJ2-1,TRBV7-9,TRBD2,TGTGCCAGCAGCCCCGCACGGGGGGGTAGGCCTACCTACAATGAGCAGTTCTTC,CASSPARGGRPTYNEQFF
few,TRBJ1-2,TRBV4-1,.,TGCGCCAGCAGCCAAGTCTTGCCGGGACTCCGCGCCTGGAATGGCTACACCTTC,CASSQVLPGLRAWNGYTF
.,TRBJ1-1,TRBV27,.,TGTGCCAGCAGTTTTCAGTGGAACACTGAAGCTTTCTTT,CASSFQWNTEAFF
.,TRBJ1-1,TRBV4-3,.,TGCGCCAGCAGTCGGGGGTCCAACACTGAAGCTTTCTTT,CASSRGSNTEAFF
.,TRBJ1-2,TRBV18,TRBD1,TGTGCCAGCTCACCTGAAACCGGGACAGGATACGGCTACACCTTC,CASSPETGTGYGYTF